Presented here are 8 T cell receptor beta chains from one specimen sequenced in a study of cytomegalovirus exposure and HLA in healthy donors. The PCR was carried out with 60 Vbeta primers and 13 Jbeta primers. This table comes from immunoSEQ multiplex PCR, and its TCRdb copy is limited to in-frame clones, with some not included. The table includes 65,000 to 80,000 clones, approximately 74% detected once. Input material: PBMCs. These TCRs come from a man aged 35-49 years in good health and CMV-seropositive.

The gene calls are TRBV4-1 and TRBJ1-1, with TRBD1 matching 8 bases. The CDR3 consists of 18 residues. Germline V gene data show CDR1 as MGHRA and CDR2 as YSYEKL. V trimming: 4 bases; J trimming: 0 bases; junction bases outside the gene matches: 13. CDR3 sequence: CASSRYRDRSNMNTEAFF. As DNA, the CDR3 is TGCGCCAGCAGCCGATACCGGGACAGGAGTAATATGAACACTGAAGCTTTCTTT.

The sample holds one count of this clone. The rearrangement links TRBV6-1 to TRBJ2-5; the D is unclear. The assigned J gene may be wrong: the sequence end matches TRBJ2-7 better. There are 13 residues in the CDR3. The V gene's germline CDR1 is MNHNS and CDR2 SASEGT. CDR3 sequence reads: CASSEALDYEQYF. CDR3 sequence (DNA): TGTGCCAGCAGTGAAGCGCTGGACTACGAGCAGTACTTC.

Worth noting for this clone: Other DNA sequences in this specimen translate into the identical CDR3. V usage is TRBV5-4 and J usage is TRBJ2-7, with 8 bases identical to TRBD1. The V and J ends lost 2 bases and 6 bases, in that order; junction bases with no gene match: 4. Germline lookup yields CDR1 SGHNT and CDR2 YYREEE (reference sequence). CDR3 length: 13 amino acids. CDR3 nucleotide sequence: TGTGCCAGCAGCTTACAGGGGGGACTCGAGCAGTACTTC. It translates to CASSLQGGLEQYF. The full variable domain, in which reference TRBV5-4 and TRBJ2-7 provide the parts outside the CDR3, is ETGVTQSPTHLIKTRGQQVTLRCSSQSGHNTVSWYQQALGQGPQFIFQYYREEENGRGNFPPRFSGLQFPNYSSELNVNALELDDSALYLCASSLQGGLEQYFGPGTRLTVT.

This clone was picked up many times. This chain joins TRBV28 and TRBJ1-4; D remains ambiguous. The CDR3 runs 13 residues. V lost 3 bases to trimming and J lost 9 bases, with 11 bases between them. Per the germline V gene, CDR1 is MDHEN and CDR2 is SYDVKM. CDR3 protein: CASSLEEGKKLFF. CDR3 DNA: TGTGCCAGCAGTTTGGAGGAGGGTAAAAAACTGTTTTTT.

In the case of this clone: At one of its ends the junction is not consistent with the germline gene, which may arise from a read error. V gene TRBV29-1 combines with J gene TRBJ1-1, with D possibly being TRBD1 (6 bases). This CDR3 contains 14 residues. Germline V gives CDR1 SQVTM, CDR2 ANQGSEA. CDR3 coding DNA: TGCAGCGCCCTAATACAGGGAATGAACGCTGAAGCTTTCTTT. Translated, it gives CSALIQGMNAEAFF.

The genes are TRBV7-9 and TRBJ1-5; weak D call: TRBD1 (5 bases). The V gene's germline CDR1 is SEHNR and CDR2 FQNEAQ (reference sequence). This CDR3 region has 16 residues. V was cut by 5 bases and J by 2 bases, with 16 bases left in between. CDR3 residues: CASSTTVLGGNQPQHF. The CDR3 DNA reads as TGTGCCAGCAGCACGACAGTCCTTGGCGGCAATCAGCCCCAGCATTTT. The variable domain in full, with the rest retrieved from reference TRBV7-9 and TRBJ1-5, is DTGVSQNPRHKITKRGQNVTFRCDPISEHNRLYWYRQTLGQGPEFLTYFQNEAQLEKSRLLSDRFSAERPKGSFSTLEIQRTEQGDSAMYLCASSTTVLGGNQPQHFGDGTRLSIL.

The chain joins TRBV30 to TRBJ2-7, with D hard to call. The CDR3 is 13 amino acids. CDR1 and CDR2 from the germline V gene are GTSNPN and SVGIG (reference sequence). V dropped 0 bases and J dropped 6 bases, with 12 bases sitting between them. CDR3 sequence: CAWSVKSGVEQYF. In DNA, the CDR3 is TGTGCCTGGAGTGTTAAGTCGGGTGTCGAGCAGTACTTC. The full variable domain, rest sourced from reference TRBV30 and TRBJ2-7, is SQTIHQWPATLVQPVGSPLSLECTVEGTSNPNLYWYRQAAGRGLQLLFYSVGIGQISSEVPQNLSASRPQDRQFILSSKKLLLSDSGFYLCAWSVKSGVEQYFGPGTRLTVT.

This clone was detected only a few times. The chain joins TRBV6-1 to TRBJ1-2, with 7 bases aligning to TRBD1. CDR3 length: 15 residues. Trimming removed 7 bases from V and 5 bases from J; junction bases left unmatched: 13. The V gene's germline CDR1 is MNHNS and CDR2 SASEGT. DNA for the CDR3: TGTGCCAGCACTGACCCACGACAGGGTGGGTATGGCTACACCTTC. As protein: CASTDPRQGGYGYTF.